The rows below give T cell receptor beta chains drawn from one sample of a study of blood T cell repertoires in COVID-19. Profiling relied on immunoSEQ multiplex PCR, and the TCRdb table lists in-frame clones only, not all of them. The sample comprises more than 200,000 clones, 80% to 90% of which are singletons, and 4% to 5% rests with the top ten. Material for sequencing was peripheral blood. The origin of the receptors is a man aged 60-69 years with acute or convalescent COVID-19. CDR3s include the opening cysteine and the closing phenylalanine or tryptophan. The D gene is left open where the match is weak. Clone size appears in some rows only: once, few, many, or a class for an expanded clone.

abundance	v_gene	d_gene	j_gene	CDR3nt	CDR3aa
-	TRBV12-3/TRBV12-4	TRBD1	TRBJ2-5	TGTGCCAGCAGTAAGACAGGGAAAGAGACCCAGTACTTC	CASSKTGKETQYF
-	TRBV10-1	-	TRBJ2-3	TGCGCCAGCAGTGAAGGGAGATCTTCGGGCACAGATACGCAGTATTTT	CASSEGRSSGTDTQYF
-	TRBV29-1	-	TRBJ1-2	TGCAGCGTTGAACGCGGGGCAGGCCTAGACTATGGCTACACCTTC	CSVERGAGLDYGYTF
-	TRBV5-6	TRBD2	TRBJ2-1	TGTGCCAGCAGCTTGGCCGGACCACTAGCGGGGGTGGTCAACAATGAGCAGTTCTTC	CASSLAGPLAGVVNNEQFF
-	TRBV7-2	-	TRBJ1-3	TGTGCCAGCAGCTCATCTGGGCGGGGGATTGCTGGAAACACCATATATTTT	CASSSSGRGIAGNTIYF
-	TRBV4-3	TRBD2	TRBJ2-3	TGCGCCAGCAGCCAAACTCCTAGCGGGACTAGCACAGATACGCAGTATTTT	CASSQTPSGTSTDTQYF
-	TRBV7-7	-	TRBJ1-4	TGTGCTAGCAGCTCAGACGGCAGGACTAATGAAAAACTGTTTTTT	CASSSDGRTNEKLFF
-	TRBV30	-	TRBJ2-7	TGTGCCTGGAGGGAACGACAGATACATGCCTACGAGCAGTACTTC	CAWRERQIHAYEQYF
once	TRBV5-6	TRBD2	TRBJ2-5	TGTGCCAGCAGCACTGGACGGGGGGACGAGACCCAGTACTTC	CASSTGRGDETQYF
once	TRBV7-2	TRBD2	TRBJ2-7	TGTGCCAGCAGCTTAGATGGGACTAGGTCCGACGAGCAGTACTTC	CASSLDGTRSDEQYF
-	TRBV23-1	-	TRBJ2-5	TGCGCCAGCAGTCAATCGACCCCCGGGCAGGGCCAAGAGACCCAGTACTTC	CASSQSTPGQGQETQYF
few	TRBV5-1	-	TRBJ2-5	TGCGCCAGCAGCTTTGGAGGAAAAGAGACCCAGTACTTC	CASSFGGKETQYF
-	TRBV2	-	TRBJ2-5	TGTGCCAGCAGTGGGCGGCAGCAAGAGACCCAGTACTTC	CASSGRQQETQYF
few	TRBV3-1/TRBV3-2	-	TRBJ1-2	TGTGCCAGCAGCCAAGAAGACATCGGGATAATCGCGAGAGGGGGCTACACCTTC	CASSQEDIGIIARGGYTF
few	TRBV5-1	-	TRBJ1-4	TGCGCCAGCAGAGTCGGACAGACAACTAATGAAAAACTGTTTTTT	CASRVGQTTNEKLFF
-	TRBV7-9	-	TRBJ1-1	TGTGCCAGCAGCTTAGGCAGGGCACGCACTGAAGCTTTCTTT	CASSLGRARTEAFF
-	TRBV28	-	TRBJ2-1	TGTGCCAGCAGCGTCAATCCGGGACTCTGGCAGTTCTTC	CASSVNPGLWQFF
-	TRBV29-1	TRBD2	TRBJ2-1	TGCAGCGTTGACCTAGCGGGAGTTTCGGGTAGGTCCTACAATGAGCAGTTCTTC	CSVDLAGVSGRSYNEQFF
-	TRBV19	TRBD1	TRBJ1-6	TGTGCCAGTAGGACACAGGGGGCCAACTATAATTCACCCCTCCACTTT	CASRTQGANYNSPLHF
-	TRBV7-9	TRBD2	TRBJ2-7	TGTGCCAGCAGCTTAGCCCCGACTAGCGTCTACGAGCAGTACTTC	CASSLAPTSVYEQYF
-	TRBV7-6	-	TRBJ2-1	TGTGCCAGCAGCCCCCACGCAGCGGGTGGACGCAATGAGCAGTTCTTC	CASSPHAAGGRNEQFF
many	TRBV19	-	TRBJ2-7	TGTGCCAGTAGTATTTTCGGGAGCTCCTACGAGCAGTACTTC	CASSIFGSSYEQYF
few	TRBV12-3/TRBV12-4	-	TRBJ2-1	TGTGCCAGCAGTTTTAGGGGCGAGGAGCAGTTCTTC	CASSFRGEEQFF
few	TRBV7-8	-	TRBJ2-7	TGTGCCAGCAGCCCCGCTGGACTTAGACCGAACTACGAGCAGTACTTC	CASSPAGLRPNYEQYF
once	TRBV7-6	-	TRBJ1-3	TGTGCCAGCAGCTTCATGGTCGGCTCTGGAAACACCATATATTTT	CASSFMVGSGNTIYF
-	TRBV29-1	TRBD2	TRBJ2-1	TGCAGCGTTGCTGGGGGGACTAGCGGCTACAATGAGCAGTTCTTC	CSVAGGTSGYNEQFF
-	TRBV6-1	TRBD2	TRBJ2-1	TGTGCCAGCAGTGAAGGGGGACTAGCGGGGCCAAGCTCCTACAATGAGCAGTTCTTC	CASSEGGLAGPSSYNEQFF
-	TRBV6-6	-	TRBJ2-2	TGTGCCAGCAGTCGACTTCAGGGGCGGGTGGACACCGGGGAGCTGTTTTTT	CASSRLQGRVDTGELFF
few	TRBV7-3	TRBD2	TRBJ2-3	TGTGCCAGCAGCTTCACCGGGACTAGCGGGGACCATACGCAGTATTTT	CASSFTGTSGDHTQYF
-	TRBV29-1	TRBD1	TRBJ1-2	TGCAGCGCTGAGGGTCACCGGGACAGGGGAATTGGCTACACCTTC	CSAEGHRDRGIGYTF
-	TRBV5-4	-	TRBJ2-7	TGTGCCAGCAGCTTGCAGGGCTCCTACTACTACGAGCAGTACTTC	CASSLQGSYYYEQYF
-	TRBV7-7	TRBD2	TRBJ2-7	TGTGCTAGCAGCTTCTGGGGGGAAAGGACTAGCGGGGACCTCGTCGACTACGAGCAGTACTTC	CASSFWGERTSGDLVDYEQYF
-	TRBV7-6	TRBD2	TRBJ2-1	TGTGCCAGCAGCTTAGATCGGGGTAGCGGGAAAAATGAGCAGTTCTTC	CASSLDRGSGKNEQFF